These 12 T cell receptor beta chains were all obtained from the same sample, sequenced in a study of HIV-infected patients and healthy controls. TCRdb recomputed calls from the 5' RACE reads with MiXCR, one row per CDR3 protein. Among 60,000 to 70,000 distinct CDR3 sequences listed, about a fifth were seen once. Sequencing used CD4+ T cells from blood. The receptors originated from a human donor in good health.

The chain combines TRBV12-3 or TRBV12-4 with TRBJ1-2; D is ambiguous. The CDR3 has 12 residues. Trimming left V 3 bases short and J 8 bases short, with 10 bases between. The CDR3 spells CASSFPPWGYTF. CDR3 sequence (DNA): TGTGCCAGCAGTTTTCCGCCTTGGGGCTACACCTTC.

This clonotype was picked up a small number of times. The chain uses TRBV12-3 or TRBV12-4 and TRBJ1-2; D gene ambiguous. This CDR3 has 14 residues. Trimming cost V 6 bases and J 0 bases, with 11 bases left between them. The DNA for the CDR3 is TGTGCCAGCAGGGAGGACCGATCTAACTATGGCTACACCTTC. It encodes CASREDRSNYGYTF.

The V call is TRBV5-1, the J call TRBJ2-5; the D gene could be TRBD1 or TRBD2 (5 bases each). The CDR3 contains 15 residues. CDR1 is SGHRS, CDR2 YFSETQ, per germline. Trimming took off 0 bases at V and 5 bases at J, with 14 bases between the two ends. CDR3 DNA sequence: TGCGCCAGCAGCTTGGCCGGGGCAGGGTCCGAGACCCAGTACTTC. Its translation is CASSLAGAGSETQYF.

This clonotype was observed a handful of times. CDR3 DNA sequence: TGCGCCAGCAGCCAAGAAACGAGGGGCGGGTCAGATACGCAGTATTTT. It translates to CASSQETRGGSDTQYF. This chain connects TRBV4-1 to TRBJ2-3; D possibly uses TRBD1 or TRBD2 (5 bases each). Trimming shortened V by 0 bases and J by 4 bases, and 14 bases separated the two germline ends. Per germline, CDR1 MGHRA and CDR2 YSYEKL. The CDR3 runs to 16 residues.

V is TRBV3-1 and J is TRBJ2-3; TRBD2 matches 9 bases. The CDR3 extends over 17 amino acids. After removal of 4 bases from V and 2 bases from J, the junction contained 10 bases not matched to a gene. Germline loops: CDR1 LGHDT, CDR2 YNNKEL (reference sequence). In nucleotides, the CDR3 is TGTGCCAGCAGCCCGCCGGGACTAGCAGCGTTCACAGATACGCAGTATTTT. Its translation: CASSPPGLAAFTDTQYF.

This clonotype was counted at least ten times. This chain's CDR3 is CASSSLGGDTEAFF. The CDR3 coding sequence is TGTGCCAGCAGCTCCCTTGGGGGGGACACTGAAGCTTTCTTT. The genes are TRBV7-3 and TRBJ1-1; perhaps TRBD1 as D (5 bases). Germline values: CDR1 SGHTA, CDR2 FQGTGA. The CDR3 runs 14 residues. Deletions cut 4 bases from V and 3 bases from J, with 12 bases between.

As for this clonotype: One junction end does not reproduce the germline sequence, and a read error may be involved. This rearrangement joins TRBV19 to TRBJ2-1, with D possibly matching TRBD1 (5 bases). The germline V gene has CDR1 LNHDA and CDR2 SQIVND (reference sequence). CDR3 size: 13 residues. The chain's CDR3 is CASRIDSYNEQFF. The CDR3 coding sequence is TGTGCCAGTAGAATAGACAGTTACAATGAGCAGTTCTTC.

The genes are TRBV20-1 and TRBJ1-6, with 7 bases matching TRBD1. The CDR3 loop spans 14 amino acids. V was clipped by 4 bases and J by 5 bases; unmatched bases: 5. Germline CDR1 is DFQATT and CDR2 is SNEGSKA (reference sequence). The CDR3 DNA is TGCAGTGCTATCCTCGACAGGGATAATTCACCCCTCCACTTT. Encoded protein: CSAILDRDNSPLHF.

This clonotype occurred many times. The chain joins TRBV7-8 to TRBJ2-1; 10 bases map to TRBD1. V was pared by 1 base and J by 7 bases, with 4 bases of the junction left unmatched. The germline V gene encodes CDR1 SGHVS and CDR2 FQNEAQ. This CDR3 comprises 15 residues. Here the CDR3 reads CASSLGQGAGNEQFF. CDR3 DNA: TGTGCCAGCAGCTTAGGACAGGGGGCGGGTAATGAGCAGTTCTTC. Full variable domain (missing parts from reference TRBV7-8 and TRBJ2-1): GAGVSQSPRYKVAKRGQDVALRCDPISGHVSLFWYQQALGQGPEFLTYFQNEAQLDKSGLPSDRFFAERPEGSVSTLKIQRTQQEDSAVYLCASSLGQGAGNEQFFGPGTRLTVL.

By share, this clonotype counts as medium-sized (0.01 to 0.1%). The CDR3 sequence: CAISEGVTDTQYF. Written as DNA, the CDR3 is TGTGCCATCAGTGAGGGGGTCACAGATACGCAGTATTTT. V and J are TRBV10-3 and TRBJ2-3; D not certain. V was cut by 2 bases and J by 2 bases, with 5 bases left in between. Looked up from germline, CDR1 is ENHRY and CDR2 is SYGVKD. This CDR3 comprises 13 residues.

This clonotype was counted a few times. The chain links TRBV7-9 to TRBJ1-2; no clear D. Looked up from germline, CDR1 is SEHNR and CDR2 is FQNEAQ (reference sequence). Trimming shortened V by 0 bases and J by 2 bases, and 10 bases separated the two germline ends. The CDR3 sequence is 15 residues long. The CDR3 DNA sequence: TGTGCCAGCAGCTTAGCGAACACAGCAAACTATGGCTACACCTTC. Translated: CASSLANTANYGYTF.

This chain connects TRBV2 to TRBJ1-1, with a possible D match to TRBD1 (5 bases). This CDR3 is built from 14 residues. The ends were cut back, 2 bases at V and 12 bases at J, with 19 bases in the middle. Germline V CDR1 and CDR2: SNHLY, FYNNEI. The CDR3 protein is CASSETVKGMKTFF. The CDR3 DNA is TGTGCCAGCAGTGAAACGGTGAAGGGGATGAAGACTTTCTTT.